This T cell receptor beta chain was identified during a study of blood T cells in healthy people across ages. The CDR3 length is 16 residues. The germline V gene has CDR1 SGHRS and CDR2 YFSETQ. The trim removed 3 bases at V and 2 bases at J, leaving 10 bases unmatched. Alongside a J-beta primer mix, a sample-barcoded 5' primer served in a second PCR lasting about 7 to 11 cycles. TCRdb called the 5' RACE reads again in MiXCR, with one record for every CDR3 protein. The sample holds roughly 680,000 distinct CDR3 sequences; roughly 50% are singletons and the top ten take around 32%. Sequenced sample: blood. This receptor was obtained from a woman aged 60-75 years in good health. The chain combines TRBV5-1 with TRBJ2-7; TRBD2 matches 8 bases. The CDR3 nucleotides read TGCGCCAGCAGCTGGGCGGGTAATAGCGGGGCCTACGAGCAGTACTTC. Translation: CASSWAGNSGAYEQYF.